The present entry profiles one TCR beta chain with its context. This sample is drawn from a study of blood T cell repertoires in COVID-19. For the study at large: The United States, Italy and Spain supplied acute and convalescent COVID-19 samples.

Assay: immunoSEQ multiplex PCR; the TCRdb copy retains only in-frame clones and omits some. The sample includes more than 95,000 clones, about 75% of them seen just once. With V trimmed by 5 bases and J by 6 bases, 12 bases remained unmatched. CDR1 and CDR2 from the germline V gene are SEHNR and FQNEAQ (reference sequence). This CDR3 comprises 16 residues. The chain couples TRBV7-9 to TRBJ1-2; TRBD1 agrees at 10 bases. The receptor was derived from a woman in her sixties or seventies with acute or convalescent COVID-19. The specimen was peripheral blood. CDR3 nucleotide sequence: TGTGCCAGCAGCGTTACATACTCCGGGACAGGGGATGGCTACACCTTC. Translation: CASSVTYSGTGDGYTF. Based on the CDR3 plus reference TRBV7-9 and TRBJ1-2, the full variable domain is DTGVSQNPRHKITKRGQNVTFRCDPISEHNRLYWYRQTLGQGPEFLTYFQNEAQLEKSRLLSDRFSAERPKGSFSTLEIQRTEQGDSAMYLCASSVTYSGTGDGYTFGSGTRLTVV.